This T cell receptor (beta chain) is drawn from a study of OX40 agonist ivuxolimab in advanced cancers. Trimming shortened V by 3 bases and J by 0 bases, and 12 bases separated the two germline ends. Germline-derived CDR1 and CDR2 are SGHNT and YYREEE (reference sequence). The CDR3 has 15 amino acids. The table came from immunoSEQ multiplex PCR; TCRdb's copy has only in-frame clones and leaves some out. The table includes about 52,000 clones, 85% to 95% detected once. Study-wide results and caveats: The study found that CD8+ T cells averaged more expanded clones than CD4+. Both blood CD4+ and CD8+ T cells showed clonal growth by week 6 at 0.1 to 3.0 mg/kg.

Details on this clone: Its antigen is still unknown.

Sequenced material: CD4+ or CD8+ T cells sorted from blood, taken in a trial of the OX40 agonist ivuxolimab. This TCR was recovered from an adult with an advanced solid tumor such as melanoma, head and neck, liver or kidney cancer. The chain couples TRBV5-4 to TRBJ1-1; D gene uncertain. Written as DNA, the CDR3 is TGTGCCAGCAGCTACGCAGGTTTAATGAACACTGAAGCTTTCTTT. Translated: CASSYAGLMNTEAFF.